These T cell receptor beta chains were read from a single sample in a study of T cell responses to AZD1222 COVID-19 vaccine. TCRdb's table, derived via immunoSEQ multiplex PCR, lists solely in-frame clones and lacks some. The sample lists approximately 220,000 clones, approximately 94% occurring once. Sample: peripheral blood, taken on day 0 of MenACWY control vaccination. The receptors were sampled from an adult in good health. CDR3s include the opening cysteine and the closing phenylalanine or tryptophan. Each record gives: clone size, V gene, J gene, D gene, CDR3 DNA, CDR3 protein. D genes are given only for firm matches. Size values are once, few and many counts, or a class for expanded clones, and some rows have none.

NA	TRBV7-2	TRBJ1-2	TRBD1	TGTGCCAGCAGCTTAGAAACAGGGGGCAGGGGCTACACCTTC	CASSLETGGRGYTF
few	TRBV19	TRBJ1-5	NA	TGTGCCAGTAGTCCCCGGAATCAGCCCCAGCATTTT	CASSPRNQPQHF
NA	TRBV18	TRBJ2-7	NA	TGTGCCAGCTCACCAATTACCCGGGCGGCCAGTTACGAGCAGTACTTC	CASSPITRAASYEQYF
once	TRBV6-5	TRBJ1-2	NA	TGTGCCAGCAGCAGGGCTTCTAACTATGGCTACACCTTC	CASSRASNYGYTF
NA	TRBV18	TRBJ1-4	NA	TGTGCCAGCTCACCGGGACACAGTAATGAAAAACTGTTTTTT	CASSPGHSNEKLFF
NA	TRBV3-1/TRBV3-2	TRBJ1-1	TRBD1	TGTGCCAGCAGCTCGCAGGGGGGGAACACTGAAGCTTTCTTT	CASSSQGGNTEAFF
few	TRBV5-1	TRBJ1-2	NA	TGCGCCAGCAGCTTGACGGGGGAAAAGACGAATGGCTACACCTTC	CASSLTGEKTNGYTF
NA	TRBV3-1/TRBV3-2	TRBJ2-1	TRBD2	TGTGCCAGCAGCCTAGCGGGTCCGCCACCCAATGAGCAGTTCTTC	CASSLAGPPPNEQFF
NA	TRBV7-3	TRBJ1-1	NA	TGTGCCAGCAGCTTAGGGATAGCGGGGCGCGGGACTGAAGCTTTCTTT	CASSLGIAGRGTEAFF
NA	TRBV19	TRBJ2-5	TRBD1	TGTGCCAGTAGTATGGACAGGGGATTGGAGACCCAGTACTTC	CASSMDRGLETQYF
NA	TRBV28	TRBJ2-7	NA	TGTGCCAGCAGACCTGGACAAGGGACCTACGAGCAGTACTTC	CASRPGQGTYEQYF
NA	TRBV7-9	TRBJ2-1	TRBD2	TGTGCCAGCAGCCAGGGCTGGCGGGGGGGAGTTTTGGGACAGTTCTTC	CASSQGWRGGVLGQFF
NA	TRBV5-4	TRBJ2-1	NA	TGTGCCAGCAGCGGAAACAGCGGCTCCTACAATGAGCAGTTCTTC	CASSGNSGSYNEQFF
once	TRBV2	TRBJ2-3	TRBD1	TGTGCCAGCAGTAAACACGGACAGGGAACAGGTGGAGGTACGCAGTATTTT	CASSKHGQGTGGGTQYF
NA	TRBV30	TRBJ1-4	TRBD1	TGTGCCTGGAGTTCCGGGACAGGGGGCAGAAAACTGTTTTTT	CAWSSGTGGRKLFF
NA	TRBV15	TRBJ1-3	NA	TGTGCCACCAGCAGAGGACAAAATGGAAACACCATATATTTT	CATSRGQNGNTIYF
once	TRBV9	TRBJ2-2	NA	TGTGCCAGCAGCGTAGGCCCCACCGGGGAGCTGTTTTTT	CASSVGPTGELFF
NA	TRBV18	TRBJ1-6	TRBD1	TGTGCCAGCTCCTCTGGACAGGGCCCTAATTCACCCCTCCACTTT	CASSSGQGPNSPLHF
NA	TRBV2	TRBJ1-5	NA	TGTGCCAGCAGCCAAACTAATCAGCCCCAGCATTTT	CASSQTNQPQHF
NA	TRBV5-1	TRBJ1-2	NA	TGCGCCAGCAGCAGTACAGGGTTGTATGGCTACACCTTC	CASSSTGLYGYTF
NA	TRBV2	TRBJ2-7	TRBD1	TGTGCCAGCAGTGATCTTGTGACAGGGACCCTGAAATACGAGCAGTACTTC	CASSDLVTGTLKYEQYF
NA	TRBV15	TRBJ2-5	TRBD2	TGTGCCACCAGCAGAGGGACTAGCGGGGGAGAAGAGACCCAGTACTTC	CATSRGTSGGEETQYF
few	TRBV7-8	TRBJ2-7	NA	TGTGCCAGCAGGGGGCGAGGACCCGAGCAGTACTTC	CASRGRGPEQYF
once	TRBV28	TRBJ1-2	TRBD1	TGTGCCAGCTGGGCACAGACAGGGTCGAGGGGCTACACCTTC	CASWAQTGSRGYTF
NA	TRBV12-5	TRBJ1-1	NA	TGTGCTAGTGCCCAGATAACTGAAGCTTTCTTT	CASAQITEAFF
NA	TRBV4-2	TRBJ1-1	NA	TGTGCCAGCAGCCAAGATTTGGGTTTCGCTGAAGCTTTCTTT	CASSQDLGFAEAFF
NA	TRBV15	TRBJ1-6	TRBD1	TGTGCCACCAGCTTTCGACAGGGGGCAAATTCACCCCTCCACTTT	CATSFRQGANSPLHF
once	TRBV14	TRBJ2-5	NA	TGTGCCAGCAGCTCCTTTCAGGAGACCCAGTACTTC	CASSSFQETQYF
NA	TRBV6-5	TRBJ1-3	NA	TGTGCCAGCAGTTACTCGGTCGGGGCAGGAAACACCATATATTTT	CASSYSVGAGNTIYF
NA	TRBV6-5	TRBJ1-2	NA	TGTGCCACCTCAAGAACCGGGACTTGGGGCTACACCTTC	CATSRTGTWGYTF
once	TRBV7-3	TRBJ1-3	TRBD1	TGTGCCAGCAGCTCGGGACAGGGAAACACCATATATTTT	CASSSGQGNTIYF
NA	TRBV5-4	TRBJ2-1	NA	TGTGCCAGCAGCCTGGGGTGGCAGGGCTCCTACAATGAGCAGTTCTTC	CASSLGWQGSYNEQFF
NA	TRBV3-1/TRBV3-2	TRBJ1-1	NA	TGTGCCAGCAGCCAAGTCGACAGCACTGAAGCTTTCTTT	CASSQVDSTEAFF
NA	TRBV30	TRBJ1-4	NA	TGTGCCTTTACCAGGGCAGGTGAAAAACTGTTTTTT	CAFTRAGEKLFF
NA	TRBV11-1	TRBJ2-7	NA	TGTGCCAGCAGCTCGCAGGAGGTAGTCTACGAGCAGTACTTC	CASSSQEVVYEQYF
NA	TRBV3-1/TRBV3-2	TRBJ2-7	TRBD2	TGTGCCAGCAGCCAAGCGGCTAGCGGTGACGAGCAGTACTTC	CASSQAASGDEQYF
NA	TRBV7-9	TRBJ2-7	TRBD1	TGTGCCAGCAGCTCATATAACAGGGGGCAGTCCTACGAGCAGTACTTC	CASSSYNRGQSYEQYF
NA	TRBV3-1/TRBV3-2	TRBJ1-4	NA	TGTGCCAGCAGCTCTCAGGTTTGGGAAAAACTGTTTTTT	CASSSQVWEKLFF
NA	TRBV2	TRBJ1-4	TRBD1	TGTGCCAGCACCCGCATCCCCGGGACAGATAATGAAAAACTGTTTTTT	CASTRIPGTDNEKLFF
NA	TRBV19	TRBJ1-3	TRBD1	TGTGCCAGTAGTATCACCCCCCCCGGACAGGGAACTGGAAACACCATATATTTT	CASSITPPGQGTGNTIYF
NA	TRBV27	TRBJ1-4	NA	TGTGGTCGGGGGAAACTTATGTTTTTT	CGRGKLMFF
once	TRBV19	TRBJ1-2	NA	TGTGCCAGTAGGAACCTCGGGGTTGGCTACACCTTC	CASRNLGVGYTF
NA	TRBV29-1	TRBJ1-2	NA	TGCAGCGTTGAATCGGGAGGTCGGGGGGGCGGCTACACCTTC	CSVESGGRGGGYTF
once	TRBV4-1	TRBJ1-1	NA	TGCGCCAGCAGCCAAGATAGGGGGACTGAAGCTTTCTTT	CASSQDRGTEAFF
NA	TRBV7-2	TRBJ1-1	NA	TGTGCCAGCAGCTTAGAGGCAGGCCTGAACACTGAAGCTTTCTTT	CASSLEAGLNTEAFF
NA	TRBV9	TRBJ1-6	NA	TGTGCCAGCAGCCCCAGCCAGGCGGGGAATTCACCCCTCCACTTT	CASSPSQAGNSPLHF
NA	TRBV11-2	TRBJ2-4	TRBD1	TGTGCCAGCAGCTTAGATCTTGCCAGGGGGAAGATAGCCAAAAACATTCAGTACTTC	CASSLDLARGKIAKNIQYF
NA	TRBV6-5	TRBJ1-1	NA	TGTGCCAGCAGCCCGGGACAGAACACTGAAGCTTTCTTT	CASSPGQNTEAFF
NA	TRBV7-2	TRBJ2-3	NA	TGTGCCAGCAGCTTTCCTAGCACAGATACGCAGTATTTT	CASSFPSTDTQYF
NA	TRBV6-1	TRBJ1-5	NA	TGTGCCAGCAGTGAAGAGGGCAGGGCGAGTGGGTATCAGCCCCAGCATTTT	CASSEEGRASGYQPQHF
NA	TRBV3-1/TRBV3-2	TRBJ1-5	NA	TGTGCCAGCAGCCAAGGGGGGCATCAGCCCCAGCATTTT	CASSQGGHQPQHF
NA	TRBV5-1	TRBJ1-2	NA	TGCGCCAGCAGCTTGGCGAGCAGGAACTATGGCTACACCTTC	CASSLASRNYGYTF
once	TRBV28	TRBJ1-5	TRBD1	TGTGCCAGCAGGGCAGGGGGCGCGATTCAGCCCCAGCATTTT	CASRAGGAIQPQHF
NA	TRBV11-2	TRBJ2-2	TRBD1	TGTGCCAGCAGCTTAGCGACAGGGGGCTGGGACACCGGGGAGCTGTTTTTT	CASSLATGGWDTGELFF
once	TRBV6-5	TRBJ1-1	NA	TGTGCCAGCATCACAACCGGAGGATTGAACACTGAAGCTTTCTTT	CASITTGGLNTEAFF